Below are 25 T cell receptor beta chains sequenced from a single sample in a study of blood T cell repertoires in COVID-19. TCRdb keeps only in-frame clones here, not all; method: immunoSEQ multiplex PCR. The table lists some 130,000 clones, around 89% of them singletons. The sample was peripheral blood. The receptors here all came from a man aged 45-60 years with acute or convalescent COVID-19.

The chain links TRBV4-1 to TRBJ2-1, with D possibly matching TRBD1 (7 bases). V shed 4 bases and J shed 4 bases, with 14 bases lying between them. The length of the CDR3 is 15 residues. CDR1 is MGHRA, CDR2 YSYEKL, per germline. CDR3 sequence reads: CASSRGDRDYNEQFF. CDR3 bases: TGCGCCAGCAGCCGGGGGGACAGAGATTACAATGAGCAGTTCTTC.

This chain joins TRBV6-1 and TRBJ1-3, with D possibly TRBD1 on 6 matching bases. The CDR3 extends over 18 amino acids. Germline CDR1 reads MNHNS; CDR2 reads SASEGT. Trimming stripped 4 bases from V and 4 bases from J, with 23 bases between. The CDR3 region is CASSARYRASRGGNTIYF. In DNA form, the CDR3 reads TGTGCCAGCAGTGCCCGATACCGGGCCTCCAGGGGAGGAAACACCATATATTTT.

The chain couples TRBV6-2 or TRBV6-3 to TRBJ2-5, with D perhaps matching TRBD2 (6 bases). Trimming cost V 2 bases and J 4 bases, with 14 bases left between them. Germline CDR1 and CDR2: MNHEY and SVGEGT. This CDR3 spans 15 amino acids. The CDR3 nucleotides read TGTGCCAGCAGTTACATCGGGGGTAGCGGAGAGACCCAGTACTTC. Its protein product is CASSYIGGSGETQYF.

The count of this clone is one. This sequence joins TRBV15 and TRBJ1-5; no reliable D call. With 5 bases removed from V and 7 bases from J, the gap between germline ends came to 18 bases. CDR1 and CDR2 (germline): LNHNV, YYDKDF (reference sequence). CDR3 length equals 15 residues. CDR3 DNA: TGTGCCACCAGCCCGGACGGAGGGTTTTGGCAGCCCCAGCATTTT. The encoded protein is CATSPDGGFWQPQHF.

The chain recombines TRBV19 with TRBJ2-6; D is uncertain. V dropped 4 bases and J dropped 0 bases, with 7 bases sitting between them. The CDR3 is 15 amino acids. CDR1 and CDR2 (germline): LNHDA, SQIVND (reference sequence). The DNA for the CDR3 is TGTGCCAGTAGTACACTTCACTCTGGGGCCAACGTCCTGACTTTC. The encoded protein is CASSTLHSGANVLTF.

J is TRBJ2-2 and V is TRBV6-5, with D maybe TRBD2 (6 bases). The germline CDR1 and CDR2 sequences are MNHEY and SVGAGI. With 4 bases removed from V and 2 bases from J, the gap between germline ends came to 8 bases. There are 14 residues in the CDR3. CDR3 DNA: TGTGCCAGCAGTTGGACTACAAACACCGGGGAGCTGTTTTTT. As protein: CASSWTTNTGELFF.

The CDR3 here is CPRSGGGTLNEQFF. The DNA of the CDR3 is TGCCCCCGCAGTGGGGGGGGGACCCTCAATGAGCAGTTCTTC. The genes are TRBV10-1 and TRBJ2-1; 7 nucleotides match TRBD2. The CDR3 sequence is 14 residues long. CDR1 and CDR2 from the germline V gene are WNHNN and SYGVQD (reference sequence).

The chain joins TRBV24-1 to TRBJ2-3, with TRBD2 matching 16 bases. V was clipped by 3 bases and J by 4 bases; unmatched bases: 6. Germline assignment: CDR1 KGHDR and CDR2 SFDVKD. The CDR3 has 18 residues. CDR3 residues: CATSDPGTSGGAPDTQYF. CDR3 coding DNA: TGTGCCACCAGTGATCCCGGGACTAGCGGGGGGGCCCCAGATACGCAGTATTTT.

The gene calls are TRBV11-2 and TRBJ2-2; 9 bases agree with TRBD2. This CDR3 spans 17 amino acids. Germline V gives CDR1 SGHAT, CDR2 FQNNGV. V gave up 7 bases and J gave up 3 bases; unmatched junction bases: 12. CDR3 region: CASISLLAGEYTGELFF. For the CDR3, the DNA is TGTGCCAGCATCTCTCTCTTAGCGGGAGAGTACACCGGGGAGCTGTTTTTT.

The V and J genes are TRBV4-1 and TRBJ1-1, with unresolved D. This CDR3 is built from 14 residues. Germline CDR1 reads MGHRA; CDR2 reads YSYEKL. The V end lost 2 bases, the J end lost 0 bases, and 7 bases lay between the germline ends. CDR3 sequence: CASSQWEVNTEAFF. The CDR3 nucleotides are TGCGCCAGCAGCCAATGGGAGGTGAACACTGAAGCTTTCTTT.

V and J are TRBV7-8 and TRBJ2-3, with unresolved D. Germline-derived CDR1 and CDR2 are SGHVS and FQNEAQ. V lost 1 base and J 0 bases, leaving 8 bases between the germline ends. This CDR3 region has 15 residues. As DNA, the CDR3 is TGTGCCAGCAGCTTAGACTTTACTAGCACAGATACGCAGTATTTT. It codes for CASSLDFTSTDTQYF.

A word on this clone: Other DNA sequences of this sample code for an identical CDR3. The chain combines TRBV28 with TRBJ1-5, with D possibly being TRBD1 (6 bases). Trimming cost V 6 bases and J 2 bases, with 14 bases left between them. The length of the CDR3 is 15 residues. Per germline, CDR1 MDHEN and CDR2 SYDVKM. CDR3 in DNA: TGTGCCAGCAGCGCGGGGGGGGCGGGCAATCAGCCCCAGCATTTT. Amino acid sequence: CASSAGGAGNQPQHF.

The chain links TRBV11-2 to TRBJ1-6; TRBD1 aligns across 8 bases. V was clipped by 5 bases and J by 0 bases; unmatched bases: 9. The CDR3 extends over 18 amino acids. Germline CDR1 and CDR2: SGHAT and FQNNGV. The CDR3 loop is CASSPRTGFSSYNSPLHF. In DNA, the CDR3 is TGTGCCAGCAGCCCCAGGACAGGGTTCAGCTCCTATAATTCACCCCTCCACTTT.

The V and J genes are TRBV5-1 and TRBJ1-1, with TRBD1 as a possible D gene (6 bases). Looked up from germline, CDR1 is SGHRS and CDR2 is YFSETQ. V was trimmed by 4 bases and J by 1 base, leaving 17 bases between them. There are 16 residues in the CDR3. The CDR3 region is CASSPIAQGWNTEAFF. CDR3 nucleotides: TGCGCCAGCAGCCCCATTGCACAGGGCTGGAACACTGAAGCTTTCTTT.

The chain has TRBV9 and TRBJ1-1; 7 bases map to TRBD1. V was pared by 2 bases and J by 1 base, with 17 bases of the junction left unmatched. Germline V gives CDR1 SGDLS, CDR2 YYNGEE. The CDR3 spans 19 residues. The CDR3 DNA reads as TGTGCCAGCAGCGTGACAGGGTTGGGGTTGAAAGATAGGAACACTGAAGCTTTCTTT. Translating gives CASSVTGLGLKDRNTEAFF.

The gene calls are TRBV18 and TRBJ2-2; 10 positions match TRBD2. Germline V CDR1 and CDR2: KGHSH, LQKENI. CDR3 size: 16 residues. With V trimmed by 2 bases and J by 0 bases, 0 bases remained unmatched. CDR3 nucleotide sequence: TGTGCCAGCTCACCAGGACTAGCGGCGAACACCGGGGAGCTGTTTTTT. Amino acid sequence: CASSPGLAANTGELFF.

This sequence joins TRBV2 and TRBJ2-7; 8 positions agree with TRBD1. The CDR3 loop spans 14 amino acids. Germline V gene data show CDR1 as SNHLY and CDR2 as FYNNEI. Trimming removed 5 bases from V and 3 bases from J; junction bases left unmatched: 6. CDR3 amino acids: CASSFRTGFYEQYF. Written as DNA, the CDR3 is TGTGCCAGCAGTTTCAGGACAGGGTTCTACGAGCAGTACTTC.

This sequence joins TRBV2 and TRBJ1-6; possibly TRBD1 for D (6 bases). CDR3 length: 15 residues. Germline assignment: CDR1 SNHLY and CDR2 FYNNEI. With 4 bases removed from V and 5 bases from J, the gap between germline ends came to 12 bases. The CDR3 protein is CASSAQGQDNSPLHF. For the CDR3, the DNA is TGTGCCAGCAGTGCGCAGGGGCAGGATAATTCACCCCTCCACTTT.

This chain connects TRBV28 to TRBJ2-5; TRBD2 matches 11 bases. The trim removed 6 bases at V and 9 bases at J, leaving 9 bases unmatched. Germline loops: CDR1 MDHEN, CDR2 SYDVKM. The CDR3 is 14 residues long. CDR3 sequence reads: CASSFFSGRGSQYF. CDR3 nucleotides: TGTGCCAGCAGCTTCTTTAGCGGGAGGGGGTCCCAGTACTTC.

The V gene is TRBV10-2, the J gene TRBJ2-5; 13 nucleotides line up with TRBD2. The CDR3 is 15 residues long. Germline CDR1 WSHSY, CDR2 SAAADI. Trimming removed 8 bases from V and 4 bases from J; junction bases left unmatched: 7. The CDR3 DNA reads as TGCGCCAGCTCCGGGACTAGCGGGAATGGAGAGACCCAGTACTTC. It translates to CASSGTSGNGETQYF.

The CDR3 protein is CASSPASLGGYTF. CDR3 coding DNA: TGTGCCAGCTCACCCGCCAGTCTCGGGGGCTACACCTTC. V usage is TRBV18 and J usage is TRBJ1-2; no clear D. The CDR3 consists of 13 residues. V was trimmed by 3 bases and J by 8 bases, leaving 13 bases between them. The V gene's germline CDR1 is KGHSH and CDR2 LQKENI.

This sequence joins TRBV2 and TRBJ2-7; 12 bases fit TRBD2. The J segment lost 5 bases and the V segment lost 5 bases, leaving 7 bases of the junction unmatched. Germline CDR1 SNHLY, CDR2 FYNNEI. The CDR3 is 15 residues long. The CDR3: CASSSVGLAGNEQYF. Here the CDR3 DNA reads TGTGCCAGCAGTTCGGTCGGACTAGCGGGAAACGAGCAGTACTTC.

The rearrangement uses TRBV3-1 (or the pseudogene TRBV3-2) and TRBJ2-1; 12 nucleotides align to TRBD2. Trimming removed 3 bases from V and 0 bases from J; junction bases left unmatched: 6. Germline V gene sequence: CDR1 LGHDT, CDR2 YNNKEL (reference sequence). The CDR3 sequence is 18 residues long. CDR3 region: CASSQTGTSGPSYNEQFF. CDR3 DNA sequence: TGTGCCAGCAGCCAGACCGGGACTAGCGGGCCCTCCTACAATGAGCAGTTCTTC.

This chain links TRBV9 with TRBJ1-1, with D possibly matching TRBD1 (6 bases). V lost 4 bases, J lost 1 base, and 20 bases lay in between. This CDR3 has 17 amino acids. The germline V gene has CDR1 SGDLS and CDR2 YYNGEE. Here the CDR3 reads CASSPRVRGSKNTEAFF. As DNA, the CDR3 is TGTGCCAGCAGCCCTCGTGTCAGGGGATCTAAGAACACTGAAGCTTTCTTT. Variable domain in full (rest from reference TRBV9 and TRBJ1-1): DSGVTQTPKHLITATGQRVTLRCSPRSGDLSVYWYQQSLDQGLQFLIQYYNGEERAKGNILERFSAQQFPDLHSELNLSSLELGDSALYFCASSPRVRGSKNTEAFFGQGTRLTVV.

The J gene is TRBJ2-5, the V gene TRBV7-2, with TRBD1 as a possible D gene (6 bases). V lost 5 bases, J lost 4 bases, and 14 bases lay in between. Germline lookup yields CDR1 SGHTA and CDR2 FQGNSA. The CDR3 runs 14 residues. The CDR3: CASSPLRGGETQYF. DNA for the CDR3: TGTGCCAGCAGCCCCCTCCGAGGGGGAGAGACCCAGTACTTC.